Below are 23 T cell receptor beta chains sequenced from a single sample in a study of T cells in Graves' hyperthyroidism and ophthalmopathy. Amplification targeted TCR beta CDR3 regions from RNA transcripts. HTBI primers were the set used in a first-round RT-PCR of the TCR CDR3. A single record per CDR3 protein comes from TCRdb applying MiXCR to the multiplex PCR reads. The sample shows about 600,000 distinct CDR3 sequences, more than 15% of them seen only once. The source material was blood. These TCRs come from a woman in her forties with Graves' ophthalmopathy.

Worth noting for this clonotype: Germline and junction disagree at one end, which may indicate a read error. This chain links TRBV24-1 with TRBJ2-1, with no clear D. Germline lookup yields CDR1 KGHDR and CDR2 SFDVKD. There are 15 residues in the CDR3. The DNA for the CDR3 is TGTGCCACCAGTGATCAAAAAATGGGCTACGATGAGCAGTTCTTC. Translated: CATSDQKMGYDEQFF.

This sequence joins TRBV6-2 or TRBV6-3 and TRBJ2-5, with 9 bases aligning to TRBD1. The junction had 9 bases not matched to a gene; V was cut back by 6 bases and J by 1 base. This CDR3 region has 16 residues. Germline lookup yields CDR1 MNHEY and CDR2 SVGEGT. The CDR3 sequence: CASRRTGVEVQETQYF. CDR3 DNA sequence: TGTGCCAGCAGGCGGACAGGGGTGGAGGTCCAAGAGACCCAGTACTTC.

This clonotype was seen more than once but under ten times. This CDR3 reads CASSSDRGDEAFF. The CDR3 bases are TGTGCCAGCAGCTCGGACCGGGGTGATGAAGCTTTCTTT. The chain recombines TRBV7-3 with TRBJ1-1, with D unresolved. The CDR3 length is 13 residues. The V end lost 4 bases, the J end lost 7 bases, and 13 bases lay between the germline ends. Germline CDR1 is SGHTA and CDR2 is FQGTGA.

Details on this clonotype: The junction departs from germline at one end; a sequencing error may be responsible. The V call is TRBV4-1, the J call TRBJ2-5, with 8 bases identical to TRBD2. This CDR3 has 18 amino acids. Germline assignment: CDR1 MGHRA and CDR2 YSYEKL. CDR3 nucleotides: TGCGCCAGCAGCCAAGGAGGGACTAGTCGGGGCGTCCAAGGGACCCAGTACTTC. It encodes CASSQGGTSRGVQGTQYF.

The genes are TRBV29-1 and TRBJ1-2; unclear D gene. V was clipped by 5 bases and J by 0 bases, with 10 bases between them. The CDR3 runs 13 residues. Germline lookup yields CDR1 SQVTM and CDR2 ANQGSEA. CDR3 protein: CSVRTDTNYGYTF. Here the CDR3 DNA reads TGCAGCGTTCGGACTGACACTAACTATGGCTACACCTTC.

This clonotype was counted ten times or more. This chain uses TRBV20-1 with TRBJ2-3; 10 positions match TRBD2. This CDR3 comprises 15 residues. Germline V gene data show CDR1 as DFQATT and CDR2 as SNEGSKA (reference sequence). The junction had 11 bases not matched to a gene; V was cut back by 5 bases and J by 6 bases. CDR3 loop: CSAPRGGLASDTQYF. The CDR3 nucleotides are TGCAGTGCTCCAAGGGGGGGACTAGCGTCCGATACGCAGTATTTT.

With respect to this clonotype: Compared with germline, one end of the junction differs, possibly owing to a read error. In DNA, the CDR3 is TGCTGTGCTGGCAAGCTACCCCAAGAGACCCAGTACTTC. This translates into CCAGKLPQETQYF. The chain carries TRBV20-1 and TRBJ2-5; D ambiguous. Germline values: CDR1 DFQATT, CDR2 SNEGSKA (reference sequence). The CDR3 is 13 residues long.

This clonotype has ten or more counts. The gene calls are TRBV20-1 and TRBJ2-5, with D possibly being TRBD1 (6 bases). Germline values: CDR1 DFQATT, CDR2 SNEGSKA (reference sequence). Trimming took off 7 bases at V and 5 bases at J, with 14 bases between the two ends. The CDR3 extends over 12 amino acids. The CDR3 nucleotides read TGCAGTGTCCCTAGGGGGATGGAGACCCAGTACTTC. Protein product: CSVPRGMETQYF.

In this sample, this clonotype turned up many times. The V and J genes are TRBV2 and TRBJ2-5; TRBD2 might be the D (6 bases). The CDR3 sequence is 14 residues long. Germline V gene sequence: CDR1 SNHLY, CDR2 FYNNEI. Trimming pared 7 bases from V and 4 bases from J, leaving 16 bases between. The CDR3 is CASTDRDGGETQYF. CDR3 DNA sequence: TGTGCCAGCACCGATCGGGACGGGGGAGAGACCCAGTACTTC. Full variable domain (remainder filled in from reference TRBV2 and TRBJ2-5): EPEVTQTPSHQVTQMGQEVILRCVPISNHLYFYWYRQILGQKVEFLVSFYNNEISEKSEIFDDQFSVERPDGSNFTLKIRSTKLEDSAMYFCASTDRDGGETQYFGPGTRLLVL.

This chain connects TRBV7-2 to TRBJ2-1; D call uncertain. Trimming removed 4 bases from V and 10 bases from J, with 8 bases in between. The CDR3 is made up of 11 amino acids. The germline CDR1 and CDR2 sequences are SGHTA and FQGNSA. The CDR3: CASSYITEQFF. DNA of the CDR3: TGTGCCAGCAGCTATATAACCGAGCAGTTCTTC.

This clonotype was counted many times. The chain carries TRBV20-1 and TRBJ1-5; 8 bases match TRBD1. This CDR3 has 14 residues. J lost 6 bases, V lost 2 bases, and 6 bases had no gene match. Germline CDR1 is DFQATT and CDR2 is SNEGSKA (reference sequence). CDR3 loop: CSARRTGWGQPQHF. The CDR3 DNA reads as TGCAGTGCTAGACGGACAGGGTGGGGTCAGCCCCAGCATTTT.

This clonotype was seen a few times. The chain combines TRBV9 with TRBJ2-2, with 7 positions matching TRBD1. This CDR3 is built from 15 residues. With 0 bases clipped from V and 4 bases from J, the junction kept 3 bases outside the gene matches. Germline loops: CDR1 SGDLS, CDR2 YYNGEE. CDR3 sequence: CASSVESGGTGELFF. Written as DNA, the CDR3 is TGTGCCAGCAGCGTAGAATCAGGGGGCACCGGGGAGCTGTTTTTT.

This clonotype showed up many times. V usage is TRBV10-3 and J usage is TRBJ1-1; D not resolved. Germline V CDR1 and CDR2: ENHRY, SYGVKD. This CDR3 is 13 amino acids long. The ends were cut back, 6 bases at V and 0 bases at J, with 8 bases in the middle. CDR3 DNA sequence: TGTGCCATCAGACAGACCATGAACACTGAAGCTTTCTTT. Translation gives CAIRQTMNTEAFF.

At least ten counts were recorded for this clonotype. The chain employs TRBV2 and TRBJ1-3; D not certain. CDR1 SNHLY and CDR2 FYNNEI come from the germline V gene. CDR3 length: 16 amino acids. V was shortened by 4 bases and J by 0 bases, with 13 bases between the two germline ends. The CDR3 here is CASSGERFHSGNTIYF. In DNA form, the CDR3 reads TGTGCCAGCAGTGGGGAGCGATTTCACTCTGGAAACACCATATATTTT.

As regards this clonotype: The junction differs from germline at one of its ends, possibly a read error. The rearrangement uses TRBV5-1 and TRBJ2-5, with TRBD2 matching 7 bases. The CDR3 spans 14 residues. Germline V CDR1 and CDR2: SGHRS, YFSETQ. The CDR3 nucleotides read TGTGCCAGCAGCTTGGGAGGGGAGAAAGAGACCCAGTACTTC. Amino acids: CASSLGGEKETQYF.

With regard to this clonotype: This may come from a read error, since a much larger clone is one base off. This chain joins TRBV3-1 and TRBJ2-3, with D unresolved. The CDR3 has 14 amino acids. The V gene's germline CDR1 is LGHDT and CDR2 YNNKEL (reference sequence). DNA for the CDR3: TGTACCAGCAGCCAAGTCGTTACCACAGATACGCAGTATTTT. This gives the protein CTSSQVVTTDTQYF.

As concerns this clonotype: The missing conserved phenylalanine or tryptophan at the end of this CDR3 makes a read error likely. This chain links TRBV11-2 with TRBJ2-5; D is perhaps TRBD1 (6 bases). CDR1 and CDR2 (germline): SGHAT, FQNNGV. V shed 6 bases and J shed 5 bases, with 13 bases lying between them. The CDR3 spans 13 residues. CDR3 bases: TGTGCCAGCAGGTCCAGGGGTGGGGAGACCCAGTACCTC. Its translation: CASRSRGGETQYL.

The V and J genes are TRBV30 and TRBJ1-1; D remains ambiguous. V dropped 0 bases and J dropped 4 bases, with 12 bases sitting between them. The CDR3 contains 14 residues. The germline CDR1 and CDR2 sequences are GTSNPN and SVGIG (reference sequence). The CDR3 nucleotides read TGTGCCTGGAGTGTAGCCGGATGGGGCACTGAAGCTTTCTTT. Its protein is CAWSVAGWGTEAFF.

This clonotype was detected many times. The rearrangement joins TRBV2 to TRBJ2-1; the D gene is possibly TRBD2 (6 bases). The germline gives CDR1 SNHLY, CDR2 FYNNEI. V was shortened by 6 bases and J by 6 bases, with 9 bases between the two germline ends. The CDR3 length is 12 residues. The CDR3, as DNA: TGTGCCAGCAGGGGTAGCGGCAATGAGCAGTTCTTC. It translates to CASRGSGNEQFF. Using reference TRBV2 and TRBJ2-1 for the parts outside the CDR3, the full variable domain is EPEVTQTPSHQVTQMGQEVILRCVPISNHLYFYWYRQILGQKVEFLVSFYNNEISEKSEIFDDQFSVERPDGSNFTLKIRSTKLEDSAMYFCASRGSGNEQFFGPGTRLTVL.

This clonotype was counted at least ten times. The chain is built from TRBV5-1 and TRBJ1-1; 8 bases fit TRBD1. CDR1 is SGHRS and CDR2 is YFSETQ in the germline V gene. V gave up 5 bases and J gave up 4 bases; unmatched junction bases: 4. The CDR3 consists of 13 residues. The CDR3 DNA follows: TGCGCCAGCAGTGTGCAGGGGGCCACTGAAGCTTTCTTT. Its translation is CASSVQGATEAFF.

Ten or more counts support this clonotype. The CDR3 sequence is CASSSPPPDTQYF. CDR3 DNA: TGTGCCAGCAGCTCCCCGCCGCCAGATACGCAGTATTTT. This chain connects TRBV28 to TRBJ2-3, with no clear D. Germline V gene lookup returns CDR1 MDHEN and CDR2 SYDVKM. This CDR3 has 13 residues. The V and J ends lost 6 bases and 4 bases respectively, with 11 bases between them.

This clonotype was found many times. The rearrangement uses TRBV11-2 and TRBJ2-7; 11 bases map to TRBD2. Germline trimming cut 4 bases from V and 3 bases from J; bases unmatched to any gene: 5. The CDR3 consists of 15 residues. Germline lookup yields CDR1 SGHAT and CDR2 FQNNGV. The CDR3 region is CASSSSGTSGYEQYF. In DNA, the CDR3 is TGTGCCAGCAGCTCCTCCGGGACTAGCGGCTACGAGCAGTACTTC.

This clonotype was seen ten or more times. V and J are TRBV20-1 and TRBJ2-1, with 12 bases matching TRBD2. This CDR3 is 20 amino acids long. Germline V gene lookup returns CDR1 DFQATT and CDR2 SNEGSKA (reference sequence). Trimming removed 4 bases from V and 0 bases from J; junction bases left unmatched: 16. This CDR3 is CSAKTSGGSKVGSSYNEQFF. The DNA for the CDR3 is TGCAGTGCTAAGACTAGCGGGGGATCCAAGGTCGGGAGCTCCTACAATGAGCAGTTCTTC.